The 7 T cell receptor beta chains given below trace back to one sample, sequenced in a study of shared clonotypes between healthy human individuals. Using immunoSEQ multiplex PCR, the repertoire was profiled, and TCRdb retains in-frame clones only, with some absent. The sample has fewer than 1 million clones, 90% to 97% seen once. The naive CD8 fraction comprised CD45RO-negative cells positively selected for CCR7 and excluded terminally differentiated effector memory CD45RA+ cells. Sequencing input: naive CD8+ T cells sorted from blood. These receptors all stem from a man aged 25 to 40 in good health.

The chain couples TRBV5-4 to TRBJ2-7, with D tentatively TRBD1 (6 bases). The CDR3 runs to 13 residues. V was pared by 4 bases and J by 4 bases, with 12 bases between. Looked up from germline, CDR1 is SGHNT and CDR2 is YYREEE (reference sequence). Here the CDR3 reads CASSLGHLYEQYF. The DNA of the CDR3 is TGTGCCAGCAGCCTGGGACACTTGTACGAGCAGTACTTC.

V is TRBV5-8 and J is TRBJ2-7; TRBD1 aligns across 9 bases. Looked up from germline, CDR1 is SGHTS and CDR2 is YDEGEE. The CDR3 is made up of 13 amino acids. V dropped 9 bases and J dropped 4; count of bases not matched to a gene: 8. This CDR3 is CATGTGSVYEQYF. The CDR3 region has the DNA TGTGCCACCGGGACAGGGTCAGTGTACGAGCAGTACTTC.

V is TRBV6-6 and J is TRBJ2-5; D is ambiguous. Germline CDR1 MNHNY, CDR2 SVGAGI (reference sequence). The CDR3 runs to 14 residues. V was clipped by 6 bases and J by 0 bases, with 11 bases between them. CDR3 DNA sequence: TGTGCCAGCAGCCCAGACACCTACCAAGAGACCCAGTACTTC. It encodes CASSPDTYQETQYF.

The rearrangement uses TRBV7-9 and TRBJ2-5; D is perhaps TRBD1 (5 bases). The CDR3 is 17 residues long. The germline V and J ends were trimmed by 1 base and 5 bases, with 20 bases remaining between them. Germline CDR1 SEHNR, CDR2 FQNEAQ (reference sequence). CDR3 sequence reads: CASSLESLGRGRETQYF. As DNA, the CDR3 is TGTGCCAGCAGCTTAGAATCTCTGGGGCGCGGAAGGGAGACCCAGTACTTC.

The chain has TRBV2 and TRBJ2-3, with unresolved D. With 3 bases removed from V and 3 bases from J, the gap between germline ends came to 7 bases. CDR1 SNHLY and CDR2 FYNNEI come from the germline V gene. The length of the CDR3 is 13 residues. Written as DNA, the CDR3 is TGTGCCAGCAGTGAGGCAGAGACAGATACGCAGTATTTT. It encodes CASSEAETDTQYF.

The chain employs TRBV4-1 and TRBJ1-2; no reliable D call. The CDR3 has 14 residues. Trimming removed 0 bases from V and 6 bases from J, with 11 bases in between. Looked up from germline, CDR1 is MGHRA and CDR2 is YSYEKL. Written as DNA, the CDR3 is TGCGCCAGCAGCCAAGATGTGACGGCTGATGGCTACACCTTC. Its protein is CASSQDVTADGYTF.

V usage is TRBV27 and J usage is TRBJ2-7; D is possibly TRBD2 (7 bases). The CDR3 is 15 amino acids. Trimming took off 2 bases at V and 3 bases at J, with 14 bases between the two ends. Germline V lookup: CDR1 MNHEY, CDR2 SMNVEV (reference sequence). Written as DNA, the CDR3 is TGTGCCAGCAGTTTACTCGGGGGGCCAGACTACGAGCAGTACTTC. It encodes CASSLLGGPDYEQYF.